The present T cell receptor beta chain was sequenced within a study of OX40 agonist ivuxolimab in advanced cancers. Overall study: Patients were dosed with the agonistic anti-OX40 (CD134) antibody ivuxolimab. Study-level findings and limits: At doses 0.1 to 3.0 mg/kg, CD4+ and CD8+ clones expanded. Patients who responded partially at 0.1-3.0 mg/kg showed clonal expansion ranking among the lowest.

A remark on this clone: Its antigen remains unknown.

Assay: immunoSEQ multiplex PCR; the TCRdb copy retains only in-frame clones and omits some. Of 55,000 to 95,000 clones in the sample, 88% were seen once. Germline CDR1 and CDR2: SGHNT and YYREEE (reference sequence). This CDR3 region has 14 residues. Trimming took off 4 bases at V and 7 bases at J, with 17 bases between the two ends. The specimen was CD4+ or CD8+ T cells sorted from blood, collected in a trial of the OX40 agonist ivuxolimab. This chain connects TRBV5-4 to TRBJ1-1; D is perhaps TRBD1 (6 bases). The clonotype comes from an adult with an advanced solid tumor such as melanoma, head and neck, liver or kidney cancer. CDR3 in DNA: TGTGCCAGCAGCCAAGGGGGGGTTTCGTTTGAAGCTTTCTTT. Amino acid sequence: CASSQGGVSFEAFF.